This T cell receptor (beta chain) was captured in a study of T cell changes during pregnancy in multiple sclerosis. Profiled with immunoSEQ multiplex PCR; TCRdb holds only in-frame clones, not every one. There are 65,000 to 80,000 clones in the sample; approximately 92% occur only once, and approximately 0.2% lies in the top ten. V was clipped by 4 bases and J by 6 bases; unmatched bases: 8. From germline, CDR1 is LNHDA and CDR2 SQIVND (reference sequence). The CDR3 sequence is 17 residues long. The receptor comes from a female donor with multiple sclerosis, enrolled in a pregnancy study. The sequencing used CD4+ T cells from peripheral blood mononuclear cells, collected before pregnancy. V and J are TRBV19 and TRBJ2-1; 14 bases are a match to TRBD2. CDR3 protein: CASSTLRLAGGPNEQFF. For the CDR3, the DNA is TGTGCCAGTAGTACCTTGCGACTAGCGGGAGGGCCCAATGAGCAGTTCTTC.